The present entry profiles one T cell receptor (beta chain) with its context. V was clipped by 4 bases and J by 0 bases, with 10 bases between them. Germline assignment: CDR1 LGHDT and CDR2 YNNKEL (reference sequence). The CDR3 runs to 15 residues. This entry belongs to a study of blood T cell repertoires in COVID-19. Study summary: Samples representing acute and convalescent COVID-19 were sourced from the United States, Italy and Spain. T cells, B-cell-depleted T cells, or PBMCs provided the cDNA or gDNA that served as material.

Clones were sequenced by immunoSEQ multiplex PCR, and TCRdb holds only the in-frame ones, with some missing. The table records roughly 150,000 clones, more than 80% of them present only once. Sequencing was performed on peripheral blood. The chain employs TRBV3-1 (or the pseudogene TRBV3-2) and TRBJ1-3; D remains ambiguous. The source is a man aged 55 to 70 with acute or convalescent COVID-19. CDR3 sequence: CASSLTLISGNTIYF. CDR3 bases: TGTGCCAGCAGCCTTACATTGATCTCTGGAAACACCATATATTTT.